The 16 T cell receptor beta chains listed next were all sequenced from one sample in a study of technical replicates of blood from several donors. Data came from immunoSEQ multiplex PCR; TCRdb stores just in-frame clones and leaves some out. The sample holds more than 65,000 clones, more than 90% seen once. The sample comprised T cells isolated from PBMCs. The receptors stem from a human donor in good health.

The chain carries TRBV5-1 and TRBJ2-3; D is possibly TRBD1 (5 bases). Trimming removed 1 base at V and 2 bases at J, with 11 bases between. CDR1 is SGHRS, CDR2 YFSETQ, per germline. The CDR3 has 15 residues. CDR3 amino acids: CASSLRGGVTDTQYF. Written as DNA, the CDR3 is TGCGCCAGCAGCTTGAGGGGTGGGGTCACAGATACGCAGTATTTT.

The rearrangement links TRBV19 to TRBJ2-3; a weak D match, TRBD2 (6 bases). Trimming left V 9 bases short and J 2 bases short, with 12 bases between. There are 13 residues in the CDR3. Germline V lookup: CDR1 LNHDA, CDR2 SQIVND (reference sequence). The CDR3 coding sequence is TGTGCCAGCAGACTAGTCCCCACAGATACGCAGTATTTT. Protein product: CASRLVPTDTQYF.

V usage is TRBV7-9 and J usage is TRBJ2-1, with a tentative D call TRBD2 (6 bases). Germline assignment: CDR1 SEHNR and CDR2 FQNEAQ (reference sequence). The CDR3 has 15 residues. Trimming left V 0 bases short and J 5 bases short, with 11 bases between. DNA for the CDR3: TGTGCCAGCAGCTTAGCGCGCGGGATTAACAATGAGCAGTTCTTC. It encodes CASSLARGINNEQFF.

The chain couples TRBV10-3 to TRBJ1-1, with D possibly being TRBD1 (5 bases). The CDR3 consists of 11 residues. Trimming shortened V by 10 bases and J by 11 bases, and 17 bases separated the two germline ends. Germline V CDR1 and CDR2: ENHRY, SYGVKD. The CDR3 bases are TGTGCCACTGCTGATCAGGGTACGGCTTTCTTT. Translation: CATADQGTAFF.

The chain recombines TRBV6-1 with TRBJ2-3; 11 bases agree with TRBD2. Germline assignment: CDR1 MNHNS and CDR2 SASEGT. J was trimmed by 4 bases and V by 2 bases; bases with no gene match: 2. The CDR3 sequence is 15 residues long. The CDR3 coding sequence is TGTGCCAGCAGTGAAACTAGCGGGAGTTCAGATACGCAGTATTTT. Its protein is CASSETSGSSDTQYF.

This clone turned up a few times. V is TRBV7-8 and J is TRBJ2-5; D is uncertain. Germline V gene lookup returns CDR1 SGHVS and CDR2 FQNEAQ. This CDR3 has 13 amino acids. The V end was cut by 5 bases, the J end by 4 bases, with 11 bases between. The CDR3 DNA reads TGTGCCAGCAGCGGGCAAAGTGGAGAGACCCAGTACTTC. This translates into CASSGQSGETQYF.

The V gene is TRBV7-9, the J gene TRBJ2-5; 13 bases map to TRBD2. The germline V gene has CDR1 SEHNR and CDR2 FQNEAQ (reference sequence). The CDR3 loop spans 16 amino acids. After removal of 5 bases from V and 0 bases from J, the junction contained 3 bases not matched to a gene. The CDR3 DNA reads as TGTGCCAGCAGCCCCGGGACTAGCGGGAACCAAGAGACCCAGTACTTC. This gives the protein CASSPGTSGNQETQYF.

The chain's CDR3 is CAWSVENRDNACGHF. For the CDR3, the DNA is TGTGCCTGGAGTGTAGAAAACAGGGACAACGCGTGCGGGCATTTT. This chain links TRBV30 with TRBJ1-5, with a weak D call TRBD1 (6 bases). The germline CDR1 and CDR2 sequences are GTSNPN and SVGIG (reference sequence). The CDR3 length is 15 residues. Deletions cut 0 bases from V and 15 bases from J, with 24 bases between.

The gene calls are TRBV6-1 and TRBJ2-3; D perhaps matches TRBD2 (5 bases). This CDR3 contains 14 residues. V shed 6 bases and J shed 0 bases, with 10 bases lying between them. CDR1 and CDR2 from the germline V gene are MNHNS and SASEGT. This chain's CDR3 is CASSRSGSTDTQYF. The CDR3 DNA reads as TGTGCCAGCAGCCGCAGCGGTAGCACAGATACGCAGTATTTT.

This chain uses TRBV2 with TRBJ2-3, with D perhaps matching TRBD2 (6 bases). Germline-derived CDR1 and CDR2 are SNHLY and FYNNEI. V lost 9 bases and J 0 bases, leaving 19 bases between the germline ends. The CDR3 consists of 16 residues. The CDR3 DNA sequence: TGTGCCAGGTCAGGCGGGACTCAAACTAGCACAGATACGCAGTATTTT. Encoded protein: CARSGGTQTSTDTQYF.

The chain links TRBV7-6 to TRBJ2-1; 8 nucleotides line up with TRBD2. Trimming at V came to 5 bases and at J to 8 bases, leaving 14 bases not matched to a gene. Germline V lookup: CDR1 SGHVS, CDR2 FNYEAQ. The CDR3 covers 16 residues. The CDR3 nucleotides are TGTGCCAGCAGCCCTAGTTCCGGGACTAGTTTCGATGAGCAGTTCTTC. Protein product: CASSPSSGTSFDEQFF.

The genes are TRBV4-1 and TRBJ2-1; 10 positions agree with TRBD2. This CDR3 contains 14 residues. Germline assignment: CDR1 MGHRA and CDR2 YSYEKL. Germline trimming cut 7 bases from V and 5 bases from J; bases unmatched to any gene: 5. The CDR3 coding sequence is TGCGCCAGCAAACGACTAGCGGGCAACAATGAGCAGTTCTTC. Its protein is CASKRLAGNNEQFF.

The gene calls are TRBV5-1 and TRBJ1-2, with D maybe TRBD1 (6 bases). This CDR3 spans 15 amino acids. Germline V gene lookup returns CDR1 SGHRS and CDR2 YFSETQ. The V end lost 4 bases, the J end lost 0 bases, and 13 bases lay between the germline ends. CDR3 amino acids: CASSPGTQANYGYTF. The DNA for the CDR3 is TGCGCCAGCAGCCCCGGGACACAAGCTAACTATGGCTACACCTTC.

The J gene is TRBJ2-6, the V gene TRBV6-4, with 7 positions matching TRBD1. CDR3 length: 14 residues. Germline V gives CDR1 MRHNA, CDR2 SNTAGT. V shed 8 bases and J 2 bases; nucleotides not matched to a gene: 3. CDR3 DNA: TGTGCCAGCGGACAGGTGGCTGGGGCCAACGTCCTGACTTTC. Protein: CASGQVAGANVLTF.

V and J are TRBV27 and TRBJ1-1; weak D call: TRBD1 (5 bases). Trimming cost V 5 bases and J 1 base, with 20 bases left between them. This CDR3 is 17 amino acids long. Germline V gene lookup returns CDR1 MNHEY and CDR2 SMNVEV (reference sequence). The CDR3 nucleotides are TGTGCCAGCAGTGTGGGACTATACTCGGCACCGAACACTGAAGCTTTCTTT. Encoded protein: CASSVGLYSAPNTEAFF.

The chain recombines TRBV6-6 with TRBJ2-3, with 10 bases identical to TRBD2. J gave up 4 bases and V 5 bases, and 3 bases lay outside the gene matches. CDR1 is MNHNY, CDR2 SVGAGI, per germline (reference sequence). The CDR3 sequence is 14 residues long. The CDR3 nucleotides read TGTGCCAGCAGTAGAAGCGGGAGGGCAGATACGCAGTATTTT. It is translated as CASSRSGRADTQYF.